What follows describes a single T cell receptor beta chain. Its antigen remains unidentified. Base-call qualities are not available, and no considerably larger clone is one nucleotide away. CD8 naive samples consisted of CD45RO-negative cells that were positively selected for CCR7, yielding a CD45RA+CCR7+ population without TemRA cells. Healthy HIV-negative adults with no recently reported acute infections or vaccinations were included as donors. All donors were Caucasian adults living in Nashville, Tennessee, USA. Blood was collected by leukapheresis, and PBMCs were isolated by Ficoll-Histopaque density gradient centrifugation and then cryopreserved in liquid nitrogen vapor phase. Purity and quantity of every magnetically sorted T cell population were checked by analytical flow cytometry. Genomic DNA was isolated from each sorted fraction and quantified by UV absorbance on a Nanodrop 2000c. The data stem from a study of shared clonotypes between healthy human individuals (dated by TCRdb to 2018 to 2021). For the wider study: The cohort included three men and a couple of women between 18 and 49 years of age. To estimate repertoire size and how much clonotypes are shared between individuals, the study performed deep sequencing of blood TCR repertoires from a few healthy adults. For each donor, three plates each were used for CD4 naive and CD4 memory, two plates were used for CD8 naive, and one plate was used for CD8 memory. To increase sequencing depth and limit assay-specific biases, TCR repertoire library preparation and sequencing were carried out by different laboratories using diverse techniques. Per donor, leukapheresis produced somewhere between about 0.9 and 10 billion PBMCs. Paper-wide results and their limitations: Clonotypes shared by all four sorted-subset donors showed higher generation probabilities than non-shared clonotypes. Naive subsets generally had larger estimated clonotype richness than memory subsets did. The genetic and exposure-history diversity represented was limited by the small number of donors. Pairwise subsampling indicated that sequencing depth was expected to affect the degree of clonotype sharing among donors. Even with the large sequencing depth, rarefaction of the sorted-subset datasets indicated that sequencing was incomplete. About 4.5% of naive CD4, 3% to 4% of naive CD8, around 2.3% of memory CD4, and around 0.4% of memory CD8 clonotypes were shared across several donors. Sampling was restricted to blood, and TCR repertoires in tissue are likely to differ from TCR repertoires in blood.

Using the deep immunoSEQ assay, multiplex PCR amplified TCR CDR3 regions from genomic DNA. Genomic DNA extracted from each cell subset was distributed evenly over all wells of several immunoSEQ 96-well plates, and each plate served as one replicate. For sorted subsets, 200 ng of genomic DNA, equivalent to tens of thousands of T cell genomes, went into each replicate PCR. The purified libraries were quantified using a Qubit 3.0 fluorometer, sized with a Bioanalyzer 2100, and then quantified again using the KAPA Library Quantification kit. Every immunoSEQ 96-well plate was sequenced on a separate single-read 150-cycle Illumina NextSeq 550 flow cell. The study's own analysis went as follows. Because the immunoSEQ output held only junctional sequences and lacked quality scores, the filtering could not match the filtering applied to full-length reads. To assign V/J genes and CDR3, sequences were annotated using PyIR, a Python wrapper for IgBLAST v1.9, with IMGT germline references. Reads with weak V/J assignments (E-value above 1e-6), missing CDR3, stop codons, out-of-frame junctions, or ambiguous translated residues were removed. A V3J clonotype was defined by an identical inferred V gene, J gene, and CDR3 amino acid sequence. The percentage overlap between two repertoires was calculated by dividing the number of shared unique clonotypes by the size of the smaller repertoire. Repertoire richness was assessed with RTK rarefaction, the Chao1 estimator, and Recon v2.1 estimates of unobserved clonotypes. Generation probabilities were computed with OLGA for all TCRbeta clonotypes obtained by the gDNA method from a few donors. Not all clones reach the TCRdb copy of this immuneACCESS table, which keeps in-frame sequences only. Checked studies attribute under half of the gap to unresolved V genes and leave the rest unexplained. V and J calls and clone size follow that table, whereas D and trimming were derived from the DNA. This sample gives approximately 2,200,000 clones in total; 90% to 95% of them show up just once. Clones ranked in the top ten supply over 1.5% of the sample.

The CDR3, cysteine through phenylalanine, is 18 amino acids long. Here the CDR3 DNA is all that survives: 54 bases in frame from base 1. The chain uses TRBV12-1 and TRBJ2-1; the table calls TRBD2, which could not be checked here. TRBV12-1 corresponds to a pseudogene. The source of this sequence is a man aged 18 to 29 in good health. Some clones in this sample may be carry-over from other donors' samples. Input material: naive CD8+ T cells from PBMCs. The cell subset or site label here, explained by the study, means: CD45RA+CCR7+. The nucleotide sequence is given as TGTGCCAGCAGCCCTGCTAGCGGGTCCGGAGCGGGCTACAATGAGCAGTTCTTC. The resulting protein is CASSPASGSGAGYNEQFF.